The T cell receptor (beta chain) under discussion was sequenced for a study of cytomegalovirus exposure and HLA in healthy donors. The ends were cut back, 4 bases at V and 4 bases at J, with 15 bases in the middle. This CDR3 is 15 amino acids long. CDR1 is MRHNA, CDR2 SNTAGT, per germline. Primers for the PCR totalled 60 Vbeta and 13 Jbeta. The repertoire was sequenced with immunoSEQ multiplex PCR; TCRdb's copy has only in-frame clones and lacks some. Found here are about 200,000 clones, roughly 86% of them singletons; the top ten hold about 1.7%. Nominal health characterized the donors when sampled, though unrecorded immune exposures were likely.

The clonotype was recovered from a woman aged 18-29 years in good health and CMV-seronegative. The V call is TRBV6-4, the J call TRBJ2-3; tentatively, D is TRBD2 (7 bases). The sample was PBMCs. Here the CDR3 DNA reads TGTGCCAGCAGTGTTGGGGGGGGCAGCGCAGATACGCAGTATTTT. It encodes CASSVGGGSADTQYF.